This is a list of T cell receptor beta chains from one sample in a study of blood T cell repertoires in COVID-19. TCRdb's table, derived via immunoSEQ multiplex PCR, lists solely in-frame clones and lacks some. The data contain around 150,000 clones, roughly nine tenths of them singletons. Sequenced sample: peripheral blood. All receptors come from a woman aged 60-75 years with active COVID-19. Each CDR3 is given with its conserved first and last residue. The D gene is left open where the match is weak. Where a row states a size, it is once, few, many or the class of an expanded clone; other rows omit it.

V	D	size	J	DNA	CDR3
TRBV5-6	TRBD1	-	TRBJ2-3	TGTGCCAGCAGCTTGACAGGGGTAACAGATACGCAGTATTTT	CASSLTGVTDTQYF
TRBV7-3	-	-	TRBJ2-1	TGTGCCAGCAGCCCACACCGGAGAGGAAACTCCCCCTACAATGAGCAGTTCTTC	CASSPHRRGNSPYNEQFF
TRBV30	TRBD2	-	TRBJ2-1	TGTGCCTCCGGCCGCGGGAGGGCAGGGGGTAGATCCTACAATGAGCAGTTCTTC	CASGRGRAGGRSYNEQFF
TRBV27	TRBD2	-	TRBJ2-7	TGTGCCAGCAGTTTATTCCTGGGGGGGGAATCCGAGCAGTACTTC	CASSLFLGGESEQYF
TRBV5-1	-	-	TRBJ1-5	TGCGCCAGCAGCTTGGAGGGGGTTCAGCCCCAGCATTTT	CASSLEGVQPQHF
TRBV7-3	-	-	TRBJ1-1	TGTGCCAGCAGCCAACAGGAGAACACTGAAGCTTTCTTT	CASSQQENTEAFF
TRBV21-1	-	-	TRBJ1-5	TGTGAACCCCGGGGGGAAAAGGATCAGCCCCAGCATTTT	CEPRGEKDQPQHF
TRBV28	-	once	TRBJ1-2	TGTGCCAGCAGTTCGAGGCCTAGTCGAGGTGGCTACACCTTC	CASSSRPSRGGYTF
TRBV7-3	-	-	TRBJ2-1	TGTGCCAGCAGCTCTGGACTCTACAATGAGCAGTTCTTC	CASSSGLYNEQFF
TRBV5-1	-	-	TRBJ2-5	TGCGCCAGCAGCTTTCGACTAGGAGAGACCCAGTACTTC	CASSFRLGETQYF
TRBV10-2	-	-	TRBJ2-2	TGCGCCAGCAGTGAGTGGAGAGCCGGGGAGCTGTTTTTT	CASSEWRAGELFF
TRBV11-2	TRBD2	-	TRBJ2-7	TGTGCCAGCATGCAGGAGCCGGGGGGTTACGAGCAGTACTTC	CASMQEPGGYEQYF
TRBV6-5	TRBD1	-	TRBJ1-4	TGTGCCAGCAGTTGGGACAGGGGAGGGGAAAAACTGTTTTTT	CASSWDRGGEKLFF
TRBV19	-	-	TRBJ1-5	TGTGCCAGTAGTATGGCCCAAACCTTCGCGGGTCAGCCCCAGCATTTT	CASSMAQTFAGQPQHF
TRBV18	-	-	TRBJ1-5	TGTGCCAGCTCCTACTTGGACAGCAACAATCAGCCCCAGCATTTT	CASSYLDSNNQPQHF
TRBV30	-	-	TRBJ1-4	TGTGCCTGGACCACCACCGGGACATCAAATGAAAAACTGTTTTTT	CAWTTTGTSNEKLFF
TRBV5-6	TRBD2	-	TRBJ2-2	TGTGCCAGCAGCGGCTGGACTAGCGGGAGTTGGGCCGGGGAGCTGTTTTTT	CASSGWTSGSWAGELFF
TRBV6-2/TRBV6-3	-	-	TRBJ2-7	TGTGCCAGCAGTAGATCGTACAGCTACGAGCAGTACTTC	CASSRSYSYEQYF
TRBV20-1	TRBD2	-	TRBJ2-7	TGCAGTGCTAGTGAAGGACTAGCGGGAGGGAGGAGCTCCTACGAGCAGTACTTC	CSASEGLAGGRSSYEQYF
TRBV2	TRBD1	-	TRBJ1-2	TGTGCCAGCAGAGAAGCCGACAGGGCTCTGGGAGGCTACACCTTC	CASREADRALGGYTF
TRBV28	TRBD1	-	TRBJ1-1	TGTGCCAGCAGTACCACCCCGGGACAGGCGGCTTTCTTT	CASSTTPGQAAFF
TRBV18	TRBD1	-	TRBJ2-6	TGTGCCAGCTCAAAGACGGGACAGGGGACTGGGGCCAACGTCCTGACTTTC	CASSKTGQGTGANVLTF
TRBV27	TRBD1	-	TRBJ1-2	TGTGCCAGCAGTTTTGGTACAGGGGGGCTCTATGGCTACACCTTC	CASSFGTGGLYGYTF
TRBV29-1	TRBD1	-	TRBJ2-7	TGCAGCGCCTCGGGACAGGGTTTTTACGAGCAGTACTTC	CSASGQGFYEQYF
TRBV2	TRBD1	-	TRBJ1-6	TGTGCCAGCAAGGGGGCTGAAAATTCACCCCTCCACTTT	CASKGAENSPLHF
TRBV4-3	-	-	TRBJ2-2	TGCGCCAGCAGCCAAGAGCCAGGGGAAGGAACCGGGGAGCTGTTTTTT	CASSQEPGEGTGELFF
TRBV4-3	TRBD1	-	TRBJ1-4	TGCGCCAGCAGCCAAGTGCCCCAGGGGGCCGCAACTAATGAAAAACTGTTTTTT	CASSQVPQGAATNEKLFF
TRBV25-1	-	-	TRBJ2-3	TGTGCCAGCAGTGAAAGGAGATCTAGCACAGATACGCAGTATTTT	CASSERRSSTDTQYF
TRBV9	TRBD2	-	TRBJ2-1	TGTGCCACCGGGACCGGGACTAGCCCCTACAATGAGCAGTTCTTC	CATGTGTSPYNEQFF
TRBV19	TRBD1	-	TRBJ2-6	TGTGCCAGTAGTATAGGGACAGGGGGCGCTGGGGCCAACGTCCTGACTTTC	CASSIGTGGAGANVLTF
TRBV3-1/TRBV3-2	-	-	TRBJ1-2	TGTGCCAGCAGCCAAGACCCGGGCGGGGGCTATGGCTACACCTTC	CASSQDPGGGYGYTF
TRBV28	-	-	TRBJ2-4	TGTGCCAGCAGGGAGGGGTGGGCCAAAAACATTCAGTACTTC	CASREGWAKNIQYF
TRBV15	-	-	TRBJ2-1	TGTGCCACCAGCAGGCCCGGACTATGGGGCTCCTACAATGAGCAGTTCTTC	CATSRPGLWGSYNEQFF
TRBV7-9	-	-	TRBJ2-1	TGTGCCAGCAGCTTTGGCGGGGTGGACAATGAGCAGTTCTTC	CASSFGGVDNEQFF
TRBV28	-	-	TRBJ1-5	TGTGCCAGCAGTCCCACTCAGGGAAGTCAGCCCCAGCATTTT	CASSPTQGSQPQHF
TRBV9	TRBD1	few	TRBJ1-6	TGTGCCAGCAGCGCCGGGGACAGGGTCAATTCACCCCTCCACTTT	CASSAGDRVNSPLHF
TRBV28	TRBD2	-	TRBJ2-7	TGTGCCAGCGGCTTAAGTTACCCAAGTCTCGCGGGAGGGAGGCACGAGCAGTACTTC	CASGLSYPSLAGGRHEQYF
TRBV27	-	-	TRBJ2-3	TGTGCCAGCAGTCCTTCTAGGGGAGATACGCAGTATTTT	CASSPSRGDTQYF
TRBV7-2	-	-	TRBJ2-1	TGTGCCAGCTCGCGTGTGGACAGTTATGAGCAGTTCTTC	CASSRVDSYEQFF
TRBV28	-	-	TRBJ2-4	TGTGCCAGCACTAGGGCGGGAACGGCCAAAAACATTCAGTACTTC	CASTRAGTAKNIQYF
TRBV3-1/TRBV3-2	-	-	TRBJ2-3	TGTGCCAGCAGCCAATCGGGAGCCGGGCCAGATACGCAGTATTTT	CASSQSGAGPDTQYF
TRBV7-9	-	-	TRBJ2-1	TGTGCCAGCAGCTACACGGACAGCTACAATGAGCAGTTCTTC	CASSYTDSYNEQFF
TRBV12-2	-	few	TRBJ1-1	TGTGCAAGTCGCTTATTGGACAGGGGGATCACTGAAGCTTTCTTT	CASRLLDRGITEAFF
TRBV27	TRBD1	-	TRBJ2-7	TGTGCCAGCAGTTTGGGACAGGGGTGGCACGAGCAGTACTTC	CASSLGQGWHEQYF
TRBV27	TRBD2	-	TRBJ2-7	TGTGCCAGCAGCCGAGGTGGCGGGACTATCCCCTCCTACGAGCAGTACTTC	CASSRGGGTIPSYEQYF
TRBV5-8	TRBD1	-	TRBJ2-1	TGTGCCAGCAGCCCGGACAGGACCTACAATGAGCAGTTCTTC	CASSPDRTYNEQFF